One and the same sample provided the 24 T cell receptor beta chains below, sequenced in a study of blood T cell repertoires in COVID-19. The assay was immunoSEQ multiplex PCR, and TCRdb's table has in-frame clones only and misses some. Among 150,000 to 200,000 clones listed, approximately 87% were seen once. Specimen: peripheral blood. These receptors were taken from a young man with active or convalescent COVID-19.

This clone showed up just once. The V gene is TRBV5-1, the J gene TRBJ2-1; TRBD2 aligns across 12 bases. Looked up from germline, CDR1 is SGHRS and CDR2 is YFSETQ. The V gene end was trimmed by 0 bases and the J gene end by 1 base; junction bases not matched to a gene: 2. The CDR3 contains 17 residues. CDR3 loop: CASSLELAGGSYNEQFF. The CDR3 nucleotides read TGCGCCAGCAGCTTGGAACTAGCGGGGGGTTCCTACAATGAGCAGTTCTTC. Combining the CDR3 with reference TRBV5-1 and TRBJ2-1 gives the whole variable domain KAGVTQTPRYLIKTRGQQVTLSCSPISGHRSVSWYQQTPGQGLQFLFEYFSETQRNKGNFPGRFSGRQFSNSRSEMNVSTLELGDSALYLCASSLELAGGSYNEQFFGPGTRLTVL.

The rearrangement joins TRBV7-2 to TRBJ2-3, with D perhaps matching TRBD2 (6 bases). The CDR3 totals 15 residues. Germline CDR1 SGHTA, CDR2 FQGNSA. Between the trimmed V and J ends, which lost 4 bases and 2 bases, there was a span of 13 bases. The CDR3 coding sequence is TGTGCCAGCAGCTCGCGGGGCGGTCTCACAGATACGCAGTATTTT. It specifies CASSSRGGLTDTQYF.

The chain employs TRBV5-1 and TRBJ2-3, with TRBD2 identical over 10 bases. The CDR3 contains 17 residues. The V and J ends lost 1 base and 1 base, in that order; junction bases with no gene match: 6. Germline V gene lookup returns CDR1 SGHRS and CDR2 YFSETQ. The CDR3 sequence: CASSLIGLAGGTDTQYF. DNA of the CDR3: TGCGCCAGCAGCTTGATTGGCCTAGCGGGAGGCACAGATACGCAGTATTTT.

The V gene is TRBV3-1 (or the pseudogene TRBV3-2), the J gene TRBJ1-1, with TRBD1 matching over 10 bases. J gave up 1 base and V 3 bases, and 2 bases lay outside the gene matches. Germline-derived CDR1 and CDR2 are LGHDT and YNNKEL (reference sequence). The CDR3 is made up of 15 amino acids. The DNA for the CDR3 is TGTGCCAGCAGCCAGGGACAGGGGCGGAACACTGAAGCTTTCTTT. Protein product: CASSQGQGRNTEAFF.

The rearrangement joins TRBV5-1 to TRBJ1-1, with a tentative D call TRBD1 (6 bases). The CDR3 length is 13 residues. The ends were cut back, 0 bases at V and 4 bases at J, with 7 bases in the middle. Germline CDR1 SGHRS, CDR2 YFSETQ. The CDR3 loop reads CASSLEGGTEAFF. CDR3 coding DNA: TGCGCCAGCAGCTTGGAAGGGGGCACTGAAGCTTTCTTT.

V gene TRBV5-1 combines with J gene TRBJ2-3; TRBD1 might be the D (5 bases). From germline, CDR1 is SGHRS and CDR2 YFSETQ. Trimming stripped 2 bases from V and 3 bases from J, with 13 bases between. CDR3 length: 15 amino acids. The CDR3 nucleotides are TGCGCCAGCAGCTTACCAGCTGGGGCAACAGATACGCAGTATTTT. Translation: CASSLPAGATDTQYF.

The chain is built from TRBV18 and TRBJ2-2; 9 nucleotides line up with TRBD1. V gave up 5 bases and J gave up 2 bases; unmatched junction bases: 3. The CDR3 spans 15 residues. Germline CDR1 and CDR2: KGHSH and LQKENI. The CDR3 spells CASSGQGLNTGELFF. The CDR3 bases are TGTGCCAGCTCAGGACAGGGGCTCAACACCGGGGAGCTGTTTTTT.

The chain is built from TRBV6-6 and TRBJ1-2, with TRBD1 identical over 8 bases. V shed 7 bases, J shed 8 bases, and the junction held 9 bases outside the gene matches. Germline values: CDR1 MNHNY, CDR2 SVGAGI (reference sequence). The CDR3 extends over 13 amino acids. The CDR3 loop is CASTQDRVLGYTF. CDR3 bases: TGTGCCAGCACCCAGGACAGGGTACTCGGCTACACCTTC.

This clone has more than one count but fewer than ten. The CDR3 reads CASSPGTFYEQYF. CDR3 sequence (DNA): TGTGCCAGCAGCCCTGGGACTTTCTACGAGCAGTACTTC. V and J are TRBV7-9 and TRBJ2-7; possibly TRBD2 for D (6 bases). Trimming shortened V by 5 bases and J by 3 bases, and 11 bases separated the two germline ends. This CDR3 comprises 13 residues. The germline CDR1 and CDR2 sequences are SEHNR and FQNEAQ (reference sequence).

This chain joins TRBV5-1 and TRBJ2-7, with D maybe TRBD1 (6 bases). There are 14 residues in the CDR3. Germline assignment: CDR1 SGHRS and CDR2 YFSETQ. V lost 8 bases and J lost 3, with 18 bases in between. CDR3 in DNA: TGCGCCAGTAGACAGGAGGCAGACCGCTACGAGCAGTACTTC. It yields the protein CASRQEADRYEQYF.

The rearrangement joins TRBV7-2 to TRBJ2-3, with 11 bases lining up with TRBD2. Germline-derived CDR1 and CDR2 are SGHTA and FQGNSA. The CDR3 is made up of 14 amino acids. Trimming took 7 bases from V and 2 from J; bases not matched to a gene: 2. The CDR3 here is CASKTSGNTDTQYF. The CDR3 DNA is TGTGCCAGCAAGACTAGCGGGAACACAGATACGCAGTATTTT.

This sequence joins TRBV25-1 and TRBJ1-3; 7 nucleotides match TRBD1. This CDR3 has 15 residues. V lost 7 bases and J lost 0; bases outside the gene matches: 6. CDR1 MGHDK and CDR2 SYGVNS come from the germline V gene. The CDR3: CASTGGIRSGNTIYF. The CDR3 DNA reads as TGTGCCAGCACAGGGGGAATTCGCTCTGGAAACACCATATATTTT.

The genes are TRBV2 and TRBJ1-5; D is uncertain. V lost 3 bases and J 1 base, leaving 7 bases between the germline ends. Germline V lookup: CDR1 SNHLY, CDR2 FYNNEI. There are 14 residues in the CDR3. The CDR3 coding sequence is TGTGCCAGCAGTGAGCGGGAGAGCAATCAGCCCCAGCATTTT. It is translated as CASSERESNQPQHF.

This clone was counted between two and nine times. This chain links TRBV5-4 with TRBJ1-3; possibly TRBD1 for D (6 bases). Trimming cost V 0 bases and J 3 bases, with 10 bases left between them. Germline V gene lookup returns CDR1 SGHNT and CDR2 YYREEE (reference sequence). This CDR3 contains 15 residues. CDR3 coding DNA: TGTGCCAGCAGCTTGGGGGGGCTAGGTGGAAACACCATATATTTT. Translation gives CASSLGGLGGNTIYF.

The chain has TRBV3-1 (or the pseudogene TRBV3-2) and TRBJ2-3; possibly TRBD2 for D (5 bases). This CDR3 comprises 14 residues. Germline V gene lookup returns CDR1 LGHDT and CDR2 YNNKEL (reference sequence). V lost 3 bases, J lost 1 base, and 8 bases lay in between. The CDR3 region has the DNA TGTGCCAGCAGCCAGGTCGGGGGCACAGATACGCAGTATTTT. Protein sequence: CASSQVGGTDTQYF.

This clone came up once. This sequence joins TRBV24-1 and TRBJ2-5, with TRBD2 matching 7 bases. Germline CDR1 KGHDR, CDR2 SFDVKD. The CDR3 length is 15 residues. Trimming took 9 bases from V and 1 from J; bases not matched to a gene: 10. The CDR3 bases are TGTGCCACCGGGTGGATAGCGGGTCTCCAAGAGACCCAGTACTTC. Protein product: CATGWIAGLQETQYF.

The chain employs TRBV11-2 and TRBJ2-3; no definite D call. Germline CDR1 SGHAT, CDR2 FQNNGV. The V gene lost 4 bases and the J gene lost 3 bases, with 5 bases spanning the gap. The CDR3 extends over 12 amino acids. The CDR3 coding sequence is TGTGCCAGCAGCTCCCGGACAGATACGCAGTATTTT. Translated: CASSSRTDTQYF.

This clone was counted ten times or more. The chain is built from TRBV29-1 and TRBJ2-5; D uncertain. The germline V and J ends were trimmed by 2 bases and 3 bases, with 7 bases remaining between them. There are 12 residues in the CDR3. Germline V gene sequence: CDR1 SQVTM, CDR2 ANQGSEA. The CDR3 protein is CSVEHLKETQYF. The CDR3 bases are TGCAGCGTTGAACACCTAAAAGAGACCCAGTACTTC.

V gene TRBV10-3 combines with J gene TRBJ2-1, with TRBD1 identical over 12 bases. The trim removed 4 bases at V and 5 bases at J, leaving 9 bases unmatched. Germline V gene data show CDR1 as ENHRY and CDR2 as SYGVKD. The CDR3 extends over 17 amino acids. The CDR3 region is CAISGRGDRGLDNEQFF. The CDR3 DNA follows: TGTGCCATCAGTGGGAGGGGGGACAGGGGGCTCGACAATGAGCAGTTCTTC.

The chain has TRBV7-2 and TRBJ2-1; 12 bases line up with TRBD2. The germline V gene has CDR1 SGHTA and CDR2 FQGNSA. CDR3 length: 14 residues. The trim removed 5 bases at V and 7 bases at J, leaving 3 bases unmatched. CDR3: CASSTGLAGNEQFF. DNA for the CDR3: TGTGCCAGCAGCACCGGACTAGCGGGGAATGAGCAGTTCTTC.

The chain is built from TRBV5-4 and TRBJ1-2; D is ambiguous. The length of the CDR3 is 13 residues. Germline assignment: CDR1 SGHNT and CDR2 YYREEE (reference sequence). Deletions cut 2 bases from V and 7 bases from J, with 12 bases between. CDR3 DNA sequence: TGTGCCAGCAGCTTTGAATCCCGGGGTGGCTACACCTTC. This codes for CASSFESRGGYTF.

This clone was seen a few times. This sequence joins TRBV12-3 or TRBV12-4 and TRBJ2-3; TRBD1 matches at 7 bases. This CDR3 is built from 13 residues. Trimming removed 3 bases from V and 5 bases from J; junction bases left unmatched: 2. The CDR3, as DNA: TGTGCCAGCAGTTTGGACAGGAAAGATACGCAGTATTTT. It encodes CASSLDRKDTQYF.

The V and J genes are TRBV3-1 (or the pseudogene TRBV3-2) and TRBJ1-2, with 8 bases fitting TRBD1. There are 15 residues in the CDR3. Losses at the gene ends were 4 bases for V and 5 bases for J; bases not matched to a gene: 9. Per the germline V gene, CDR1 is LGHDT and CDR2 is YNNKEL (reference sequence). DNA of the CDR3: TGTGCCAGCAGCCGGTGGGCAGGGGGCGCGTATGGCTACACCTTC. This translates into CASSRWAGGAYGYTF.

This chain uses TRBV10-1 with TRBJ2-1, with TRBD2 matching over 9 bases. In germline, CDR1 is WNHNN, CDR2 SYGVQD (reference sequence). With 6 bases clipped from V and 6 bases from J, the junction kept 3 bases outside the gene matches. The length of the CDR3 is 13 residues. The CDR3 coding sequence is TGCGCCAGCAGAGGGACTAGCCGCAATGAGCAGTTCTTC. Its translation is CASRGTSRNEQFF.